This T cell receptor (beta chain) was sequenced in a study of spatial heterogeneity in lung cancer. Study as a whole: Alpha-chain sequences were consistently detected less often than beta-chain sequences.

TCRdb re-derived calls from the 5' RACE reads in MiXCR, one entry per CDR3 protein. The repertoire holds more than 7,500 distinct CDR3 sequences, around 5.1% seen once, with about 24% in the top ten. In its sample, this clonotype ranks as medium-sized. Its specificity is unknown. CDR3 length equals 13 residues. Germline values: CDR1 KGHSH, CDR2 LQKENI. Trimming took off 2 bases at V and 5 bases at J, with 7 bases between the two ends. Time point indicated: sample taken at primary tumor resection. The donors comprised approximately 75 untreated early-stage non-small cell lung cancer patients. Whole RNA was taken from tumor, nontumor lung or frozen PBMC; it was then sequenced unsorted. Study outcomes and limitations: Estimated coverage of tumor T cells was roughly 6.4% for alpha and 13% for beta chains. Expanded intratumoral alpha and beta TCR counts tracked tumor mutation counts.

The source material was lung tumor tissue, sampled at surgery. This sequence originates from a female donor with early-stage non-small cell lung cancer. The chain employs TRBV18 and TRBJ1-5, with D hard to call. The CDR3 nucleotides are TGTGCCAGCTCACCAGGGCCCTATCAGCCCCAGCATTTT. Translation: CASSPGPYQPQHF.